A selection of T cell receptor beta chains follows, all from one sample in a study of molecular identifiers for immune sequencing clone quantification. MiXCR, applied by TCRdb to the PCR reads, yields one record per CDR3 protein. The sample records about half a million distinct CDR3 sequences, around 23% being singletons. The sequenced sample was naive CD8+ T cells from blood, with Jurkat cell RNA spiked in. The origin of the receptors is a human donor in good health. Some libraries in this study had Jurkat cell RNA spiked in. The CDR3 runs from the conserved cysteine through the conserved F or W.

v_call	j_call	cdr3_aa
TRBV7-6	TRBJ2-3	CASSLSGSLADTQYF
TRBV28	TRBJ1-1	CASSLGELSLF
TRBV6-1	TRBJ2-7	CASSEARAYEQYF
TRBV4-3	TRBJ1-2	CASSQDWGTVDYGYTF
TRBV6-5	TRBJ1-5	CASKNLEFSNQPHHF
TRBV5-4	TRBJ1-2	CASSFSGGARGYTF
TRBV5-1	TRBJ1-4	CASSLARTVEKLFF
TRBV7-8	TRBJ1-1	CAIGWQGKNTEAFF
TRBV7-9	TRBJ2-5	CASRAFGQETQYF
TRBV28	TRBJ1-5	CASSLTQLNQPQHF
TRBV7-3	TRBJ2-5	CASSSLQGFQKPQYF